The 25 T cell receptor beta chains presented below share a single source sample, sequenced in a study of T cell repertoires in cytomegalovirus infection. These receptors' antigens are unknown. MiXCR, applied by TCRdb to the reads, yields one record per CDR3 protein. The sample consists of about 770,000 distinct CDR3 sequences, roughly 29% of them appearing once. The sample here was cultured CD8+ T cells from PBMCs, taken from culture after CMV antigen stimulation. All receptors derive from a human donor in good health (CMV status not recorded). Some clones in this sample may be carry-over from other donors' samples.

This clonotype appeared a few times. The chain joins TRBV7-6 to TRBJ1-2, with D hard to call. Between the trimmed V and J ends, which lost 1 base and 4 bases, there was a span of 10 bases. CDR1 is SGHVS and CDR2 is FNYEAQ in the germline V gene. The length of the CDR3 is 14 residues. In DNA form, the CDR3 reads TGTGCCAGCAGCTTAGATACAGTTACCTATGGCTACACCTTC. Translated: CASSLDTVTYGYTF.

The chain uses TRBV14 and TRBJ2-7; D ambiguous. CDR3 length equals 14 residues. Trimming removed 1 base at V and 1 base at J, with 8 bases between. Germline values: CDR1 SGHDN, CDR2 FVKESK. In DNA, the CDR3 is TGTGCCAGCAGCCAAGGAATCGGGTCCTACGAGCAGTACTTC. It yields the protein CASSQGIGSYEQYF. The entire variable domain, with the rest obtained from reference TRBV14 and TRBJ2-7, is as follows: EAGVTQFPSHSVIEKGQTVTLRCDPISGHDNLYWYRRVMGKEIKFLLHFVKESKQDESGMPNNRFLAERTGGTYSTLKVQPAELEDSGVYFCASSQGIGSYEQYFGPGTRLTVT.

This clonotype was observed a handful of times. V is TRBV7-2 and J is TRBJ1-2; D call uncertain. Germline V gives CDR1 SGHTA, CDR2 FQGNSA. V shed 5 bases and J shed 1 base, with 8 bases lying between them. There are 13 residues in the CDR3. CDR3 protein: CASSLKLNYGYTF. The CDR3 nucleotides are TGTGCCAGCAGCCTTAAACTTAACTATGGCTACACCTTC.

The rearrangement links TRBV27 to TRBJ2-2; 9 nucleotides line up with TRBD1. CDR3 length: 14 amino acids. Per the germline V gene, CDR1 is MNHEY and CDR2 is SMNVEV (reference sequence). V lost 4 bases and J lost 9; bases outside the gene matches: 6. The CDR3, as DNA: TGTGCCAGCAGTTGGGGGACAGGGAGGTGGGAGCTGTTTTTT. Translating it yields CASSWGTGRWELFF.

The V gene is TRBV6-8, the J gene TRBJ1-5; TRBD1 might be the D (5 bases). The CDR3 consists of 15 residues. Deletions cut 1 base from V and 0 bases from J, with 7 bases between. The germline V gene has CDR1 MNHGY and CDR2 SAAAGT. Here the CDR3 DNA reads TGTGCCAGCAGTTACTACCAGGGTAGCAATCAGCCCCAGCATTTT. Translation: CASSYYQGSNQPQHF.

There are many counts of this clonotype. V usage is TRBV7-2 and J usage is TRBJ2-6; 7 bases line up with TRBD2. CDR3 length: 18 amino acids. CDR1 SGHTA and CDR2 FQGNSA come from the germline V gene. With V trimmed by 0 bases and J by 0 bases, 5 bases remained unmatched. CDR3 protein: CASSLAWDYISGANVLTF. The DNA of the CDR3 is TGTGCCAGCAGCTTAGCCTGGGACTACATCTCTGGGGCCAACGTCCTGACTTTC.

The table lists this clonotype with a few counts. The rearrangement uses TRBV5-6 and TRBJ1-6, with D perhaps TRBD1 (5 bases). Trimming shortened V by 0 bases and J by 1 base, and 14 bases separated the two germline ends. In germline, CDR1 is SGHDT, CDR2 YYEEEE. This CDR3 has 18 residues. The CDR3 nucleotides read TGTGCCAGCAGCTTGGGGGGCGGGGTGCGGTCCTATAATTCACCCCTCCACTTT. It encodes CASSLGGGVRSYNSPLHF.

This clonotype appeared a few times. The genes are TRBV19 and TRBJ2-1; 8 nucleotides line up with TRBD2. From germline, CDR1 is LNHDA and CDR2 SQIVND (reference sequence). Trimming removed 7 bases from V and 9 bases from J; junction bases left unmatched: 11. This CDR3 is built from 14 residues. This chain's CDR3 is CASTPGLGGVEQFF. The CDR3 DNA sequence: TGTGCCAGTACTCCGGGACTAGGTGGGGTTGAGCAGTTCTTC.

The rearrangement links TRBV20-1 to TRBJ1-1, with TRBD1 matching over 7 bases. CDR1 is DFQATT, CDR2 SNEGSKA, per germline (reference sequence). CDR3 length equals 17 residues. V was pared by 0 bases and J by 0 bases, with 10 bases of the junction left unmatched. CDR3 bases: TGCAGTGCTAGAGATTTAGAGGGGGCGTTTATGAACACTGAAGCTTTCTTT. Translation: CSARDLEGAFMNTEAFF.

This clonotype showed up just a few times. CDR3 in amino acids: CASSSDGTGLKLYGYTF. The DNA for the CDR3 is TGTGCCAGCAGCTCAGACGGTACGGGCCTTAAACTCTATGGCTACACCTTC. The rearrangement joins TRBV7-9 to TRBJ1-2; D remains ambiguous. This CDR3 comprises 17 residues. Trimming took off 4 bases at V and 4 bases at J, with 22 bases between the two ends. Germline lookup yields CDR1 SEHNR and CDR2 FQNEAQ (reference sequence).

This clonotype was picked up a small number of times. The rearrangement links TRBV5-5 to TRBJ1-1; weak D call: TRBD1 (5 bases). The CDR3 consists of 14 residues. Germline V CDR1 and CDR2: SGHKS, YYEKEE (reference sequence). The V and J ends lost 0 bases and 5 bases respectively, with 11 bases between them. The DNA of the CDR3 is TGTGCCAGCAGCTTGGATCTCGGGGGAACTGAAGCTTTCTTT. This gives the protein CASSLDLGGTEAFF.

The CDR3 nucleotides read TGTGCCGGAGGGACAGCAACTAATGAAAAACTGTTTTTT. Its protein is CAGGTATNEKLFF. This chain joins TRBV2 and TRBJ1-4, with 7 bases that match TRBD1. The V gene end was trimmed by 11 bases and the J gene end by 0 bases; junction bases not matched to a gene: 3. There are 13 residues in the CDR3. CDR1 is SNHLY, CDR2 FYNNEI, per germline.

The V gene is TRBV2, the J gene TRBJ2-2; no definite D call. V was trimmed by 3 bases and J by 3 bases, leaving 11 bases between them. Germline CDR1 is SNHLY and CDR2 is FYNNEI. This CDR3 is built from 15 residues. Here the CDR3 reads CASSDWFADTGELFF. As DNA, the CDR3 is TGTGCCAGCAGTGATTGGTTCGCGGACACCGGGGAGCTGTTTTTT.

Written as DNA, the CDR3 is TGTGCCAGCAGCGTAGCTGGGGGAAAGGAGCTGTTTTTT. Protein product: CASSVAGGKELFF. The genes are TRBV9 and TRBJ2-2; D is tentatively TRBD1 or TRBD2 (5 bases each). CDR1 is SGDLS and CDR2 is YYNGEE in the germline V gene. This CDR3 has 13 amino acids. Trimming took 0 bases from V and 10 from J, leaving 10 bases between them.

This CDR3 is CASSLRTSGVADTQYF. CDR3 bases: TGTGCCAGCAGCTTAAGGACTAGCGGGGTGGCAGATACGCAGTATTTT. The rearrangement joins TRBV7-9 to TRBJ2-3; 12 nucleotides align to TRBD2. The CDR3 totals 16 residues. The V segment lost 2 bases and the J segment 4 bases; nucleotides outside the gene matches: 4. CDR1 is SEHNR and CDR2 is FQNEAQ in the germline V gene (reference sequence).

V is TRBV25-1 and J is TRBJ2-4, with D uncertain. The germline V gene encodes CDR1 MGHDK and CDR2 SYGVNS. Deletions cut 2 bases from V and 1 base from J, with 9 bases between. The CDR3 runs 15 residues. CDR3 coding DNA: TGTGCCAGCAGTGAAGGGAATAAGGCCAAAAACATTCAGTACTTC. Translating gives CASSEGNKAKNIQYF.

This clonotype was detected a few times. J is TRBJ2-7 and V is TRBV14; D is undetermined. Trimming took 3 bases from V and 2 from J, leaving 5 bases between them. The CDR3 runs 12 residues. CDR1 SGHDN and CDR2 FVKESK come from the germline V gene. The CDR3 DNA sequence: TGTGCCAGCAGCCAGATAGCCTACGAGCAGTACTTC. Its translation is CASSQIAYEQYF. Based on the CDR3 plus reference TRBV14 and TRBJ2-7, the full variable domain is EAGVTQFPSHSVIEKGQTVTLRCDPISGHDNLYWYRRVMGKEIKFLLHFVKESKQDESGMPNNRFLAERTGGTYSTLKVQPAELEDSGVYFCASSQIAYEQYFGPGTRLTVT.

This clonotype was seen ten or more times. The rearrangement uses TRBV7-8 and TRBJ2-2, with 11 nucleotides matching TRBD2. CDR1 and CDR2 from the germline V gene are SGHVS and FQNEAQ. V lost 2 bases, J lost 3 bases, and 5 bases stayed unmatched. CDR3 size: 17 residues. The DNA of the CDR3 is TGTGCCAGCAGCTTAAAACTAGCGGGGGAGTACACCGGGGAGCTGTTTTTT. Its translation is CASSLKLAGEYTGELFF.

V is TRBV7-8 and J is TRBJ2-1; 7 nucleotides align to TRBD1. The germline gives CDR1 SGHVS, CDR2 FQNEAQ. There are 13 residues in the CDR3. After removal of 8 bases from V and 8 bases from J, the junction contained 9 bases not matched to a gene. Here the CDR3 reads CASGPTGSDEQFF. The CDR3 nucleotides read TGTGCCAGCGGACCGACAGGGAGCGATGAGCAGTTCTTC.

The rearrangement uses TRBV27 and TRBJ2-7; 15 bases agree with TRBD2. The CDR3 totals 17 residues. The junction had 9 bases not matched to a gene; V was cut back by 4 bases and J by 5 bases. Per the germline V gene, CDR1 is MNHEY and CDR2 is SMNVEV (reference sequence). The CDR3 region has the DNA TGTGCCAGCAGTTCCTCTGGACTAGCGGGGGGGTTCGACGAGCAGTACGTC. The encoded protein is CASSSSGLAGGFDEQYV.

Concerning this clonotype: A much larger clone is a single base away; this may be a read error. CDR3 sequence reads: CASSYGRAGAPEACF. The CDR3 DNA sequence: TGTGCCAGCAGTTACGGGAGGGCAGGGGCCCCTGAAGCTTGCTTT. The V call is TRBV6-8, the J call TRBJ1-1; possibly TRBD1 for D (6 bases). The CDR3 runs 15 residues. Germline CDR1 is MNHGY and CDR2 is SAAAGT.

As concerns this clonotype: One end of the junction varies from germline; a read error may be responsible. V is TRBV2 and J is TRBJ1-2; D is unclear. Germline V CDR1 and CDR2: SNHLY, FYNNEI. The CDR3 runs to 12 residues. CDR3 protein: CAGRGGPYGYTF. The CDR3 DNA sequence: TGTGCCGGCAGAGGAGGGCCTTATGGCTACACCTTC. Supplemented by reference TRBV2 and TRBJ1-2, the full variable domain reads EPEVTQTPSHQVTQMGQEVILRCVPISNHLYFYWYRQILGQKVEFLVSFYNNEISEKSEIFDDQFSVERPDGSNFTLKIRSTKLEDSAMYFCAGRGGPYGYTFGSGTRLTVV.

This chain uses TRBV7-6 with TRBJ2-3; no firm D call. Germline V lookup: CDR1 SGHVS, CDR2 FNYEAQ. V dropped 1 base and J dropped 4 bases, with 12 bases sitting between them. The CDR3 covers 15 residues. The CDR3 region is CASSLVPGLADTQYF. The DNA of the CDR3 is TGTGCCAGCAGCTTAGTCCCGGGTTTGGCAGATACGCAGTATTTT.

The V and J genes are TRBV5-1 and TRBJ2-3; D possibly matches TRBD1 or TRBD2 (5 bases each). V lost 1 base to trimming and J lost 4 bases, with 19 bases between them. This CDR3 has 17 amino acids. From germline, CDR1 is SGHRS and CDR2 YFSETQ. In nucleotides, the CDR3 is TGCGCCAGCAGCTTGACCCAGGCGTCGCTGGGACCAGATACGCAGTATTTT. Protein: CASSLTQASLGPDTQYF.

The chain employs TRBV29-1 and TRBJ2-5; D possibly corresponds to TRBD2 (6 bases). CDR3 length: 14 residues. Germline V gene data show CDR1 as SQVTM and CDR2 as ANQGSEA. Trimming left V 1 base short and J 5 bases short, with 14 bases between. This CDR3 is CSVEAFGGGETQYF. Written as DNA, the CDR3 is TGCAGCGTTGAAGCGTTCGGGGGTGGGGAGACCCAGTACTTC.